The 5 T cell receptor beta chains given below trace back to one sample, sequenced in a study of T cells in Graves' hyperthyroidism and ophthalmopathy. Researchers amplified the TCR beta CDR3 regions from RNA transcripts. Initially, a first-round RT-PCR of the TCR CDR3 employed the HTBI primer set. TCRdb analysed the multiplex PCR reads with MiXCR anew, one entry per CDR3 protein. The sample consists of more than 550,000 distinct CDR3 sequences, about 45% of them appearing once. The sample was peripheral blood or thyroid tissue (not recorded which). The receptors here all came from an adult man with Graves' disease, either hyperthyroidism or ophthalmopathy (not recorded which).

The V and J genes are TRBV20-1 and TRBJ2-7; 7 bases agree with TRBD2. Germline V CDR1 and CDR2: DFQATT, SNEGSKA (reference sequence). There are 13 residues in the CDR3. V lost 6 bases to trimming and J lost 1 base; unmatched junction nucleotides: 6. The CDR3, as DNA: TGCAGTGCCCCCGCGGGGGTGTCCTACGAGCAGTACTTC. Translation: CSAPAGVSYEQYF.

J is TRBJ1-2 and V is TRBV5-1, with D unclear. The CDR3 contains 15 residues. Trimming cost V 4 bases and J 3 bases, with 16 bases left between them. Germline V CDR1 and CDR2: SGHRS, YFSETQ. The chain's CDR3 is CASSPPDGLYYGYTF. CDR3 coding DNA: TGCGCCAGCAGCCCTCCCGACGGGCTATACTATGGCTACACCTTC.

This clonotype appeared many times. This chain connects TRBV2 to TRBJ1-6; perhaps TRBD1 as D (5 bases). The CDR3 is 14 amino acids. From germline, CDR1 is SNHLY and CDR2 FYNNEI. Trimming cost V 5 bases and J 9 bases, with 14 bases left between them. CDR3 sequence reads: CASSPGGGTSPLHF. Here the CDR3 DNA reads TGTGCCAGCAGTCCCGGGGGGGGAACTTCACCCCTCCACTTT.

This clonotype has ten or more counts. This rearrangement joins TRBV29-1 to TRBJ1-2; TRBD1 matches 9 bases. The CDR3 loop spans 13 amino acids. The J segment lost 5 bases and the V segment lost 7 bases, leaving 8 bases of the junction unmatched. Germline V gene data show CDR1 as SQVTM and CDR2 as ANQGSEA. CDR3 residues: CSAATGGLYGYTF. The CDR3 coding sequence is TGCAGCGCAGCGACAGGGGGGCTATATGGCTACACCTTC.

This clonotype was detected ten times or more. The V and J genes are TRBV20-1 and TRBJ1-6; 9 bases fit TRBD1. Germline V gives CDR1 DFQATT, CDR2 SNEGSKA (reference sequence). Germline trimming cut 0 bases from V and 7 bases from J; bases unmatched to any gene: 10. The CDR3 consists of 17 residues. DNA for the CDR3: TGCAGTGCTAGAGATCTTGGGGACAGGGCAAAAAATTCACCCCTCCACTTT. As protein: CSARDLGDRAKNSPLHF.